This T cell receptor (beta chain) is drawn from a study of T cell responses to AZD1222 COVID-19 vaccine. Points from the study as a whole: Spike-specific TCR breadth and depth went up after people got two AZD1222 doses. The donor cohort was predominantly white British with a female majority, and clonal diversity may have been underestimated. Within unmutated variant regions lay the reported targets of nearly half of spike-specific TCRs. The span of vaccine-associated CD4 TCRs extended across spike, with dominance at 160-218 and 743-854.

In germline, CDR1 is MNHEY, CDR2 SMNVEV (reference sequence). V was pared by 10 bases and J by 9 bases, with 12 bases of the junction left unmatched. The CDR3 is 15 residues long. This table comes from immunoSEQ multiplex PCR, and its TCRdb copy is limited to in-frame clones, with some not included. The sample carries approximately 110,000 clones, roughly 89% recorded once. A word on this clone: Its target is not known.

The sequence was collected from an adult who received the AZD1222 COVID-19 vaccine. The genes are TRBV27 and TRBJ2-1, with 13 bases identical to TRBD2. Material: peripheral blood, obtained 28 days after the second AZD1222 dose. CDR3 residues: CATKTGTSGTSEQFF. In nucleotides, the CDR3 is TGTGCCACCAAAACCGGGACTAGCGGGACTAGTGAGCAGTTCTTC.